This entry is about one T cell receptor (beta chain). The data were obtained in a study of CXCR3-negative and CXCR3-positive naive CD8 T cells. The CDR3 is 13 residues long. Germline V gene data show CDR1 as LGHNA and CDR2 as YNFKEQ. UMI labels and 5' RACE were used to prepare the TRB cDNA libraries. TCRdb reprocessed the 5' RACE reads and keeps a single row for each CDR3 protein, giving no DNA. Its table lists 38,000 or so distinct CDR3 sequences. This chain links TRBV4-2 with TRBJ1-1. Sequenced sample: naive CXCR3- CD8+ T cells from blood. Subset meaning: CD45RO-CCR7+CD27+CD95- naive CD8+ T cells lacking CXCR3 (TNR3-). This TCR was recovered from a human donor in good health. Some clones in this sample may be carry-over from other donors' samples. This CDR3 is CASSQGIYTEAFF.